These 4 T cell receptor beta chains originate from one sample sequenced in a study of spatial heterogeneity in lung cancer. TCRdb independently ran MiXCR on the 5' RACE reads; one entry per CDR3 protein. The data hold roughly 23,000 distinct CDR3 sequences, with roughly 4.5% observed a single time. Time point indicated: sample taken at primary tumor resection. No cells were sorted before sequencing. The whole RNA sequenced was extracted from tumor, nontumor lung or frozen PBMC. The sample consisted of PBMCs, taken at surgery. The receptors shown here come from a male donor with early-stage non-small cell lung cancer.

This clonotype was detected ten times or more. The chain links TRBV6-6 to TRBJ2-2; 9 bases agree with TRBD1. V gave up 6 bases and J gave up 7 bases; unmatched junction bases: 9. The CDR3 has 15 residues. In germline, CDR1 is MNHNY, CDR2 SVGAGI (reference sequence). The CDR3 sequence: CASRSGTGIVGELFF. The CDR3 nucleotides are TGTGCCAGCAGATCCGGGACAGGGATCGTCGGGGAGCTGTTTTTT.

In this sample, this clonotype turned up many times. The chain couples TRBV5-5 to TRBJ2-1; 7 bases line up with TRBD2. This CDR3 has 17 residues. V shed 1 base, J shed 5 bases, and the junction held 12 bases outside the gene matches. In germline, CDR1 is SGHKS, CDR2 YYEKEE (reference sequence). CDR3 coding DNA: TGTGCCAGCAGCTTGAAATGGAGCGGGGCCATAGACAATGAGCAGTTCTTC. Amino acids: CASSLKWSGAIDNEQFF.

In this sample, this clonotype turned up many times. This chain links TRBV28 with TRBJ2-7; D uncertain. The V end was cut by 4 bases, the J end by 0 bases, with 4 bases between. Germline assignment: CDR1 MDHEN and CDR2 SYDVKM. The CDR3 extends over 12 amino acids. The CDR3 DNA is TGTGCCAGCAGTTCCGTCTCCTACGAGCAGTACTTC. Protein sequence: CASSSVSYEQYF. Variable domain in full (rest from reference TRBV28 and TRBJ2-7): DVKVTQSSRYLVKRTGEKVFLECVQDMDHENMFWYRQDPGLGLRLIYFSYDVKMKEKGDIPEGYSVSREKKERFSLILESASTNQTSMYLCASSSVSYEQYFGPGTRLTVT.

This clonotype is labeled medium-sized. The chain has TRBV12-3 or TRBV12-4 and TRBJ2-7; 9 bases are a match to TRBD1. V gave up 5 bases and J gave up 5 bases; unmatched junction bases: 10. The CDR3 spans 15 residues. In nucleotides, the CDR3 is TGTGCCAGCAGTCACTCGGACAGGGGCTTTGACGAGCAGTACTTC. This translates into CASSHSDRGFDEQYF.